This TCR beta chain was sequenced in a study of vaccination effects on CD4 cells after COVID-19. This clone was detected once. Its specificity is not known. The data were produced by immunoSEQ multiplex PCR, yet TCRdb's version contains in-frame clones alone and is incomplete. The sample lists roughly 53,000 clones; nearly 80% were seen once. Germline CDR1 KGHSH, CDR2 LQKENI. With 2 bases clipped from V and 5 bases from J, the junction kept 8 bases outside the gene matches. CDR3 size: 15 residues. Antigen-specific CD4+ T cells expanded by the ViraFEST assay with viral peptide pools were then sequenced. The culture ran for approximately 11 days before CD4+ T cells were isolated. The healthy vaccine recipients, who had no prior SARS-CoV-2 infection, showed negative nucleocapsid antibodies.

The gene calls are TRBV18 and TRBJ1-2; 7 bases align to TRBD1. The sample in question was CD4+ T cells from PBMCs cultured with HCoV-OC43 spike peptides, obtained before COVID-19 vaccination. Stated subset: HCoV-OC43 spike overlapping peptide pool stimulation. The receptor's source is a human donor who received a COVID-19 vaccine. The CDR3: CASSPTRQGGYGYTF. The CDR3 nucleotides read TGTGCCAGCTCACCAACGCGACAGGGTGGGTATGGCTACACCTTC. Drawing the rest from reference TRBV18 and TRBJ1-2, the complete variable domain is NAGVMQNPRHLVRRRGQEARLRCSPMKGHSHVYWYRQLPEEGLKFMVYLQKENIIDESGMPKERFSAEFPKEGPSILRIQQVVRGDSAAYFCASSPTRQGGYGYTFGSGTRLTVV.